Sequencing of this TCR beta chain was carried out in a study of cytomegalovirus exposure and HLA in healthy donors. General study points: Overall, roughly 170 TCR beta chains were annotated as cytomegalovirus-associated.

The CDR3 is 16 amino acids. Germline lookup yields CDR1 MDHEN and CDR2 SYDVKM. Germline trimming cut 3 bases from V and 2 bases from J; bases unmatched to any gene: 7. A multiplex PCR was run with 60 Vbeta primers and 13 Jbeta primers. Some clones are missing from TCRdb's copy, which holds only in-frame ones; the method was immunoSEQ multiplex PCR. The sample contains roughly 160,000 clones, about 80% of which appear only once. A note on this clone: Its specificity is unknown.

The sequence derives from a man aged 30 to 45 in good health and CMV-seronegative. Sequencing input: PBMCs. The chain has TRBV28 and TRBJ1-5; 7 nucleotides align to TRBD1. The DNA of the CDR3 is TGTGCCAGCAGTTTCCTCTTGCAGGGGGGCAATCAGCCCCAGCATTTT. Its protein product is CASSFLLQGGNQPQHF.